This T cell receptor (beta chain) is from a study of blood T cell repertoires in COVID-19. Study context: Spain, Italy and the United States supplied samples that represented acute and convalescent COVID-19.

Measured with immunoSEQ multiplex PCR; TCRdb has only the in-frame clones, and not every one. The repertoire holds under 550,000 clones, with about 87% as singletons. CDR1 and CDR2 (germline): LNHDA, SQIVND (reference sequence). V lost 6 bases, J lost 8 bases, and 10 bases stayed unmatched. The CDR3 runs to 14 residues. The sample consisted of peripheral blood. The genes are TRBV19 and TRBJ2-4; 7 bases fit TRBD2. This TCR derives from a man between 18 and 35 years old with COVID-19, enrolled during active disease. The CDR3, as DNA: TGTGCCAGTAGCCTCGGGGGGAGGGGAGACATTCAGTACTTC. Amino acids: CASSLGGRGDIQYF.